Each of the 28 T cell receptor beta chains below was sequenced from the same sample in a study of T-cell memory formation after mild COVID-19. TCRdb fed the 5' RACE reads into MiXCR, producing one record per CDR3 protein. Here the sample spans some 62,000 distinct CDR3 sequences, about a tenth being singletons. The sequencing sample was made of PBMCs or a T cell subset sorted from them (not recorded which). These receptors were collected from a man younger than 35 who had mild COVID-19 (a few samples of this study predate the infection). Cell type and time point are not known.

In this sample, this clonotype turned up many times. The chain recombines TRBV24-1 with TRBJ2-5; 7 positions agree with TRBD1. CDR1 is KGHDR, CDR2 SFDVKD, per germline. The CDR3 sequence is 15 residues long. The junction had 4 bases not matched to a gene; V was cut back by 4 bases and J by 0 bases. The DNA for the CDR3 is TGTGCCACCAGTGAAACGGGACAGCACCAAGAGACCCAGTACTTC. This codes for CATSETGQHQETQYF.

This clonotype was detected many times. CDR3 bases: TGTGCCACCAGTGCGGCTAGCGGGGGGTCACCGGATGAGCAGTTCTTC. This translates into CATSAASGGSPDEQFF. The chain recombines TRBV24-1 with TRBJ2-1, with 11 bases fitting TRBD2. This CDR3 comprises 16 residues. The germline gives CDR1 KGHDR, CDR2 SFDVKD. The junction had 10 bases not matched to a gene; V was cut back by 5 bases and J by 8 bases.

This clonotype appeared a few times. The chain joins TRBV21-1 to TRBJ2-3; the listed D gene, TRBD1, was not tested against the DNA. TRBV21-1 is tagged as a pseudogene. The length of the CDR3 is 17 residues. CDR3 DNA sequence: TGTGCCAGCAGCTTCCGGGACCACGGAACTAGCACAGATACGCAGTATTTT. Protein product: CASSFRDHGTSTDTQYF.

This clonotype was observed at least ten times. The chain couples TRBV5-1 to TRBJ2-7; D not certain. Germline V gene sequence: CDR1 SGHRS, CDR2 YFSETQ. The length of the CDR3 is 14 residues. V was trimmed by 0 bases and J by 2 bases, leaving 9 bases between them. CDR3 in DNA: TGCGCCAGCAGCTTGGAAGTGACAACCTACGAGCAGTACTTC. This sequence encodes CASSLEVTTYEQYF.

This clonotype came up many times. V and J are TRBV20-1 and TRBJ2-7; D is ambiguous. The CDR3 is 12 amino acids. The germline V gene has CDR1 DFQATT and CDR2 SNEGSKA (reference sequence). V lost 3 bases and J lost 6, with 12 bases in between. CDR3 nucleotide sequence: TGCAGTGCTAGTCGAGTTCCGGCCGAGCAGTACTTC. Protein sequence: CSASRVPAEQYF.

This clonotype was observed at least ten times. The rearrangement uses TRBV7-2 and TRBJ2-5; possible D gene TRBD2, 5 bases. The V gene lost 5 bases and the J gene lost 2 bases, with 15 bases spanning the gap. The CDR3 has 15 amino acids. From germline, CDR1 is SGHTA and CDR2 FQGNSA. This CDR3 is CASSPRRASQETQYF. CDR3 DNA sequence: TGTGCCAGCAGCCCTCGGCGGGCCTCTCAAGAGACCCAGTACTTC.

The chain recombines TRBV7-9 with TRBJ2-3, with 8 bases that match TRBD2. J gave up 2 bases and V 5 bases, and 6 bases lay outside the gene matches. Germline CDR1 SEHNR, CDR2 FQNEAQ (reference sequence). The length of the CDR3 is 15 residues. CDR3 loop: CASSPRGGYTDTQYF. In nucleotides, the CDR3 is TGTGCCAGCAGCCCACGGGGGGGGTACACAGATACGCAGTATTTT. The full variable domain, with the rest looked up from reference TRBV7-9 and TRBJ2-3, is DTGVSQNPRHKITKRGQNVTFRCDPISEHNRLYWYRQTLGQGPEFLTYFQNEAQLEKSRLLSDRFSAERPKGSFSTLEIQRTEQGDSAMYLCASSPRGGYTDTQYFGPGTRLTVL.

V and J are TRBV5-5 and TRBJ2-3; TRBD1 matches at 12 bases. Trimming removed 0 bases from V and 0 bases from J; junction bases left unmatched: 14. The CDR3 has 21 residues. Germline V gives CDR1 SGHKS, CDR2 YYEKEE (reference sequence). The CDR3 nucleotides read TGTGCCAGCAGCTTGGCTACGATGAACCCGGGACAGGGGGCTAGCACAGATACGCAGTATTTT. Translating it yields CASSLATMNPGQGASTDTQYF. Combining the CDR3 with reference TRBV5-5 and TRBJ2-3 gives the whole variable domain DAGVTQSPTHLIKTRGQQVTLRCSPISGHKSVSWYQQVLGQGPQFIFQYYEKEERGRGNFPDRFSARQFPNYSSELNVNALLLGDSALYLCASSLATMNPGQGASTDTQYFGPGTRLTVL.

Comment on this clonotype: Just one base apart from a much larger clone, this may be a read error. The chain is built from TRBV20-1 and TRBJ2-3; TRBD2 is a possible D gene (5 bases). This CDR3 is 15 amino acids long. Germline loops: CDR1 DFQATT, CDR2 SNEGSKA (reference sequence). Trimming pared 6 bases from V and 0 bases from J, leaving 16 bases between. The CDR3 loop is CSAPQAVKSTDTQYF. CDR3 in DNA: TGCAGTGCACCCCAAGCGGTCAAAAGCACAGATACGCAGTATTTT.

This clonotype turned up a few times. The chain has TRBV21-1 and TRBJ2-3. TRBV21-1 is assigned pseudogene status. This CDR3 contains 16 residues. The CDR3 coding sequence is TGTGCCAGCCGACTGGCACAGCCAGTCTATACAGATACGCAGTATTTT. Translating it yields CASRLAQPVYTDTQYF.

This clonotype showed up just a few times. The rearrangement uses TRBV29-1 and TRBJ1-2, with D unclear. Trimming shortened V by 1 base and J by 4 bases, and 7 bases separated the two germline ends. CDR1 is SQVTM and CDR2 is ANQGSEA in the germline V gene. The CDR3 sequence is 12 residues long. The CDR3 is CSVEARGYGYTF. The CDR3 coding sequence is TGCAGCGTTGAAGCTCGCGGCTATGGCTACACCTTC.

In its sample, this clonotype was seen many times. This CDR3 reads CASSFREGASTDTQYF. CDR3 in DNA: TGCGCCAGCAGCTTCCGAGAGGGGGCTAGCACAGATACGCAGTATTTT. The J gene is TRBJ2-3, the V gene TRBV5-1; the match to TRBD1 covers 7 bases. Germline-derived CDR1 and CDR2 are SGHRS and YFSETQ. Trimming at V came to 2 bases and at J to 0 bases, leaving 6 bases not matched to a gene. The CDR3 consists of 16 residues.

This clonotype was observed a handful of times. This chain connects TRBV9 to TRBJ2-2; D is unclear. Trimming took off 1 base at V and 7 bases at J, with 14 bases between the two ends. This CDR3 has 15 residues. Germline CDR1 and CDR2: SGDLS and YYNGEE. The CDR3 protein is CASSVHPMGFGELFF. The CDR3 DNA sequence: TGTGCCAGCAGCGTACACCCAATGGGGTTCGGGGAGCTGTTTTTT.

The CDR3, as DNA: TGTGCCAGCGCAACCGGGACTAAATACGAGCAGTACGTC. It translates to CASATGTKYEQYV. The chain joins TRBV5-6 to TRBJ2-7; 7 positions match TRBD2. CDR1 and CDR2 (germline): SGHDT, YYEEEE. V shed 7 bases and J 4 bases; nucleotides not matched to a gene: 8. The CDR3 runs to 13 residues.

This clonotype was counted between two and nine times. This sequence joins TRBV4-3 and TRBJ1-6; D not certain. The CDR3 sequence is 16 residues long. The V and J ends lost 1 base and 1 base respectively, with 8 bases between them. Germline values: CDR1 LGHNA, CDR2 YSLEER. The CDR3 reads CASSQGYGSYNSPLHF. DNA of the CDR3: TGCGCCAGCAGCCAAGGTTATGGATCCTATAATTCACCCCTCCACTTT.

This clonotype was observed a few times. V and J are TRBV10-3 and TRBJ2-7; 7 bases align to TRBD1. Germline CDR1 and CDR2: ENHRY and SYGVKD. The trim removed 6 bases at V and 7 bases at J, leaving 9 bases unmatched. The length of the CDR3 is 13 residues. The CDR3 is CAISDRELDEQYV. CDR3 nucleotide sequence: TGTGCCATCAGCGACAGGGAACTCGATGAGCAGTACGTC.

This clonotype was observed at least ten times. The chain recombines TRBV6-5 with TRBJ2-2; D call uncertain. Trimming removed 0 bases from V and 5 bases from J, with 13 bases in between. The CDR3 length is 16 residues. Germline CDR1 and CDR2: MNHEY and SVGAGI. The DNA for the CDR3 is TGTGCCAGCAGTTACTCGAGGATAGGCTCTACCGGGGAGCTGTTTTTT. It yields the protein CASSYSRIGSTGELFF.

This clonotype was counted ten times or more. CDR3 DNA: TGCGCCAGCAGCCCGCTAGCTGTCACAGATACGCAGTATTTT. Translated, it gives CASSPLAVTDTQYF. The chain uses TRBV5-1 and TRBJ2-3; D might be TRBD2 (5 bases). The CDR3 consists of 14 residues. V gave up 4 bases and J gave up 2 bases, with 11 bases separating them. Germline-derived CDR1 and CDR2 are SGHRS and YFSETQ. The complete variable domain, with remaining parts taken from reference TRBV5-1 and TRBJ2-3, reads KAGVTQTPRYLIKTRGQQVTLSCSPISGHRSVSWYQQTPGQGLQFLFEYFSETQRNKGNFPGRFSGRQFSNSRSEMNVSTLELGDSALYLCASSPLAVTDTQYFGPGTRLTVL.

A few counts support this clonotype. The genes are TRBV3-1 and TRBJ2-5; D is perhaps TRBD1 (6 bases). Looked up from germline, CDR1 is LGHDT and CDR2 is YNNKEL (reference sequence). With 1 base removed from V and 7 bases from J, the gap between germline ends came to 25 bases. The CDR3 spans 18 residues. The CDR3 reads CASSQALTSSGAVTTQYF. The CDR3 coding sequence is TGTGCCAGCAGCCAAGCTCTAACATCTTCAGGGGCCGTAACGACCCAGTACTTC.

This clonotype was observed a handful of times. The chain uses TRBV30 and TRBJ2-7; a possible D gene is TRBD2 (6 bases). This CDR3 is built from 11 residues. V was shortened by 3 bases and J by 9 bases, with 12 bases between the two germline ends. The germline CDR1 and CDR2 sequences are GTSNPN and SVGIG (reference sequence). The CDR3 loop reads CAWRGGSRQYF. The DNA of the CDR3 is TGTGCCTGGAGGGGGGGATCTAGGCAGTACTTC.

V usage is TRBV24-1 and J usage is TRBJ2-5, with TRBD2 as a possible D gene (6 bases). Trimming removed 7 bases from V and 3 bases from J, with 14 bases in between. The V gene's germline CDR1 is KGHDR and CDR2 SFDVKD. CDR3 length: 14 residues. The CDR3 sequence: CATSGWGEEETQYF. CDR3 coding DNA: TGTGCCACCAGCGGATGGGGGGAGGAAGAGACCCAGTACTTC.

The V gene is TRBV7-3, the J gene TRBJ2-1; D call uncertain. This CDR3 comprises 13 residues. CDR1 is SGHTA and CDR2 is FQGTGA in the germline V gene. V lost 4 bases to trimming and J lost 6 bases, with 10 bases between them. The CDR3 loop is CASSSSTTNEQFF. The CDR3 region has the DNA TGTGCCAGCAGCTCGAGTACCACCAATGAGCAGTTCTTC.

This clonotype was picked up many times. CDR3 sequence reads: CSAPIGRGGSYNEQFF. The CDR3 bases are TGCAGTGCTCCTATCGGAAGGGGGGGTTCCTACAATGAGCAGTTCTTC. This rearrangement joins TRBV20-1 to TRBJ2-1; D possibly corresponds to TRBD2 (7 bases). The CDR3 length is 16 residues. V was clipped by 5 bases and J by 1 base, with 18 bases between them. Germline CDR1 is DFQATT and CDR2 is SNEGSKA (reference sequence).

The table lists this clonotype with many counts. The V and J genes are TRBV7-3 and TRBJ2-3; D not certain. V was shortened by 3 bases and J by 2 bases, with 9 bases between the two germline ends. This CDR3 is built from 14 residues. The germline V gene has CDR1 SGHTA and CDR2 FQGTGA. CDR3 in amino acids: CASSLTRNTDTQYF. As DNA, the CDR3 is TGTGCCAGCAGCTTGACAAGGAACACAGATACGCAGTATTTT.

There are many counts of this clonotype. The genes are TRBV7-9 and TRBJ2-5, with D possibly being TRBD2 (6 bases). Germline values: CDR1 SEHNR, CDR2 FQNEAQ (reference sequence). The CDR3 totals 14 residues. Trimming pared 5 bases from V and 4 bases from J, leaving 14 bases between. The CDR3 reads CASSRGGTAETQYF. In DNA form, the CDR3 reads TGTGCCAGCAGCCGTGGGGGGACGGCAGAGACCCAGTACTTC. The complete variable domain, with remaining parts taken from reference TRBV7-9 and TRBJ2-5, reads DTGVSQNPRHKITKRGQNVTFRCDPISEHNRLYWYRQTLGQGPEFLTYFQNEAQLEKSRLLSDRFSAERPKGSFSTLEIQRTEQGDSAMYLCASSRGGTAETQYFGPGTRLLVL.

This clonotype showed up many times. The chain has TRBV20-1 and TRBJ1-2, with D maybe TRBD1 (6 bases). Per the germline V gene, CDR1 is DFQATT and CDR2 is SNEGSKA (reference sequence). CDR3 length: 11 amino acids. CDR3 region: CAGQSFYGYTF. For the CDR3, the DNA is TGCGCAGGACAGTCCTTTTATGGCTACACCTTC.

This clonotype has ten or more counts. The CDR3 sequence is CASSLMGTGELFF. CDR3 nucleotides: TGTGCCAGCAGCTTGATGGGAACCGGGGAGCTGTTTTTT. V usage is TRBV7-2 and J usage is TRBJ2-2; D ambiguous. The CDR3 has 13 residues. Trimming shortened V by 3 bases and J by 5 bases, and 7 bases separated the two germline ends. CDR1 and CDR2 (germline): SGHTA, FQGNSA.

The chain couples TRBV12-3 or TRBV12-4 to TRBJ2-2; D is unclear. Deletions cut 7 bases from V and 7 bases from J, with 13 bases between. The CDR3 loop spans 13 amino acids. In DNA form, the CDR3 reads TGTGCCAGCACCCCTCAGGAGTTCGGGGAGCTGTTTTTT. Its protein product is CASTPQEFGELFF.